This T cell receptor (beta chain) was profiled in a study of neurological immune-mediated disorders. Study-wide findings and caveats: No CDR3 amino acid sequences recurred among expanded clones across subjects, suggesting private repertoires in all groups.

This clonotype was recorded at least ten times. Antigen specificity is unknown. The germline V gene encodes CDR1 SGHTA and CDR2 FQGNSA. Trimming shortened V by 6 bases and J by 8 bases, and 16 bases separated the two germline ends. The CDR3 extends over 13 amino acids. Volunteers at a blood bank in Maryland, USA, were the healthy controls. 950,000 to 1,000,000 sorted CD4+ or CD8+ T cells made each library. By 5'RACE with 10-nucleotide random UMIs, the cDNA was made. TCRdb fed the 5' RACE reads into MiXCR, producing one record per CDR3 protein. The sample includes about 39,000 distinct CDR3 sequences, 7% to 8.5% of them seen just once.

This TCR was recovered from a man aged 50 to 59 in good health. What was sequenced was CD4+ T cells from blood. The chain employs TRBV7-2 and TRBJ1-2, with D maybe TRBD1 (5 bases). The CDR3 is CASRAGLSGGYTF. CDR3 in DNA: TGTGCCAGCAGGGCAGGGTTATCGGGCGGCTACACCTTC.